This T cell receptor beta chain was captured in a study of blood T cell repertoires in COVID-19. This table comes from immunoSEQ multiplex PCR, and its TCRdb copy is limited to in-frame clones, with some not included. The sample yields roughly 70,000 clones, about nine tenths seen once. Germline V gene sequence: CDR1 SGHVS, CDR2 FNYEAQ. This CDR3 is built from 11 residues. The ends were cut back, 4 bases at V and 3 bases at J, with 3 bases in the middle. The gene calls are TRBV7-6 and TRBJ2-5; D is unclear. The specimen sequenced was peripheral blood. The receptor was derived from a man aged 60 to 75 with acute or convalescent COVID-19. The CDR3: CASSYKETQYF. Here the CDR3 DNA reads TGTGCCAGCAGCTACAAAGAGACCCAGTACTTC.